This TCR beta chain was profiled in a study of Ad26.COV2.S vaccination and SARS-CoV-2 variants. Study as a whole: Ad26.COV2.S shots went into the muscle once or twice, 56 days apart.

Noted treatment: 19 received Ad26.COV2.S at low or high dose, single or two shots; about 5 received placebo; per-sample allocation not given. Sampling occurred on day 63 after the first vaccine or placebo injection. Using immunoSEQ multiplex PCR, the repertoire was profiled, and TCRdb retains in-frame clones only, with some absent. Of about half a million clones in the sample, roughly nine tenths were seen once. Details on this clone: The same CDR3 can be traced to other DNA sequences in this sample.

Germline V gene sequence: CDR1 GTSNPN, CDR2 SVGIG (reference sequence). V was trimmed by 0 bases and J by 7 bases, leaving 10 bases between them. This CDR3 comprises 13 residues. The sequenced sample was peripheral blood, obtained in a trial of Ad26.COV2.S vaccine versus placebo. This clonotype was sampled from a person aged 18-65 years who received the Ad26.COV2.S COVID-19 vaccine or a placebo. The chain couples TRBV30 to TRBJ1-5; D not resolved. Here the CDR3 reads CAWSVRGVQPQHF. For the CDR3, the DNA is TGTGCCTGGAGTGTCCGGGGTGTACAGCCCCAGCATTTT.